These 13 T cell receptor beta chains were sequenced from one sample in a study of post-analysis software for immune sequencing data. Broader study findings: Controls had lower frequencies than patients of about 5 TRBV segments, which included TRBV5-6, TRBV5-1 and TRBV20-1.

What these receptors recognize is not known. Unique molecular identifiers had been added to the TCR beta cDNA libraries. Via MiXCR, TCRdb re-called the PCR reads, giving one row per CDR3 protein. There are a few hundred thousand distinct CDR3 sequences in the sample; around 37% occur only once, and roughly 13% lies in the top ten. Sequencing was performed on blood. The receptor source for this set is a girl aged 5 to 17 with multiple sclerosis.

With respect to this clonotype: One end of the junction varies from germline; a read error may be responsible. The V gene is TRBV19, the J gene TRBJ2-1, with 9 nucleotides matching TRBD1. This CDR3 has 15 amino acids. Germline CDR1 reads LNHDA; CDR2 reads SQIVND (reference sequence). The CDR3 loop reads CAGSVDRGWYNEQFF. The CDR3 region has the DNA TGTGCCGGTAGTGTCGACAGGGGGTGGTACAATGAGCAGTTCTTC.

This clonotype occurred once. The chain uses TRBV2 and TRBJ2-7; possible D gene TRBD1, 5 bases. The CDR3 extends over 16 amino acids. Trimming pared 6 bases from V and 5 bases from J, leaving 23 bases between. Germline V gene data show CDR1 as SNHLY and CDR2 as FYNNEI. This CDR3 reads CASSPTIAGKFHEQYF. CDR3 sequence (DNA): TGTGCCAGCAGCCCTACTATCGCAGGGAAATTCCACGAGCAGTACTTC.

The rearrangement links TRBV28 to TRBJ2-7; 7 bases are a match to TRBD2. Germline V gives CDR1 MDHEN, CDR2 SYDVKM. V lost 8 bases to trimming and J lost 2 bases; unmatched junction nucleotides: 9. This CDR3 contains 14 residues. This CDR3 reads CASGAPGGTYEQYF. DNA of the CDR3: TGTGCCAGCGGGGCTCCCGGGGGGACCTACGAGCAGTACTTC.

This clonotype has only a few counts. The CDR3 bases are TGTGCCAGCAGACCCCCGACAGGGGGATCCTACAATGAGCAGTTCTTC. It is translated as CASRPPTGGSYNEQFF. J is TRBJ2-1 and V is TRBV12-3 or TRBV12-4; 9 bases agree with TRBD1. The CDR3 is made up of 16 amino acids. V shed 6 bases, J shed 1 base, and the junction held 7 bases outside the gene matches.

This chain joins TRBV7-9 and TRBJ1-1, with D possibly being TRBD1 (6 bases). Germline lookup yields CDR1 SEHNR and CDR2 FQNEAQ (reference sequence). The V end lost 4 bases, the J end lost 2 bases, and 11 bases lay between the germline ends. The CDR3 has 14 amino acids. The CDR3 spells CASSSGTFNTEAFF. The CDR3 DNA sequence: TGTGCCAGCAGCTCAGGGACATTCAACACTGAAGCTTTCTTT.

This chain links TRBV4-3 with TRBJ1-2; D not certain. The CDR3 spans 14 residues. V gave up 0 bases and J gave up 4 bases, with 9 bases separating them. CDR1 LGHNA and CDR2 YSLEER come from the germline V gene. The CDR3 region is CASSQDLSLYGYTF. The CDR3 DNA reads TGCGCCAGCAGCCAAGATTTATCGCTCTATGGCTACACCTTC.

The rearrangement uses TRBV20-1 and TRBJ2-5; TRBD1 matches 8 bases. With 3 bases clipped from V and 4 bases from J, the junction kept 7 bases outside the gene matches. There are 14 residues in the CDR3. The germline V gene encodes CDR1 DFQATT and CDR2 SNEGSKA (reference sequence). CDR3 region: CSASMAGGGETQYF. For the CDR3, the DNA is TGCAGTGCTAGTATGGCAGGGGGCGGAGAGACCCAGTACTTC.

The sample holds many counts of this clonotype. V usage is TRBV28 and J usage is TRBJ2-1; 11 bases map to TRBD2. CDR1 is MDHEN and CDR2 is SYDVKM in the germline V gene. V lost 6 bases, J lost 1 base, and 5 bases stayed unmatched. The CDR3 consists of 16 residues. CDR3 coding DNA: TGTGCCAGCAGAACTCGGACTAGCGGGTCCTACAATGAGCAGTTCTTC. Translated, it gives CASRTRTSGSYNEQFF.

Points on this clonotype: One base away lies a much larger clone, so this may be a sequencing read error. This sequence joins TRBV12-3 or TRBV12-4 and TRBJ2-7, with 8 bases lining up with TRBD2. With V trimmed by 4 bases and J by 7 bases, 12 bases remained unmatched. This CDR3 spans 15 amino acids. The CDR3 here is CASSSPGGSYNEQYF. The DNA of the CDR3 is TGTGCCAGCAGTTCCCCGGGGGGGTCCTACAATGAGCAGTACTTC.

This clonotype was seen a handful of times. The V and J genes are TRBV4-2 and TRBJ2-7; D may be TRBD1 or TRBD2 (6 bases each). The germline V gene encodes CDR1 LGHNA and CDR2 YNFKEQ. The CDR3 has 17 residues. V dropped 3 bases and J dropped 7 bases, with 25 bases sitting between them. In DNA, the CDR3 is TGTGCCAGCAGCCAGTACCTCAAGGGGGGCAGTACGGGAGAGCAGTACTTC. Its protein product is CASSQYLKGGSTGEQYF.

The chain links TRBV4-3 to TRBJ1-1, with TRBD1 identical over 9 bases. The germline CDR1 and CDR2 sequences are LGHNA and YSLEER. V dropped 4 bases and J dropped 4; count of bases not matched to a gene: 7. CDR3 size: 15 residues. CDR3 sequence: CASSRGQGLTTEAFF. The CDR3, as DNA: TGCGCCAGCAGCCGCGGACAGGGGTTGACCACTGAAGCTTTCTTT.

On this clonotype: Relative to the germline gene, one junction end is altered; a read error may explain this. CDR3 bases: TGTGCCTGGAGCGCCCATGGGGCTTCGGATGGCCACACCTTC. Translating gives CAWSAHGASDGHTF. The V call is TRBV30, the J call TRBJ1-2; tentatively, D is TRBD1 (5 bases). Germline V gives CDR1 GTSNPN, CDR2 SVGIG (reference sequence). The CDR3 consists of 14 residues.

V gene TRBV20-1 combines with J gene TRBJ2-7; possibly TRBD1 or TRBD2 for D (5 bases each). CDR1 is DFQATT and CDR2 is SNEGSKA in the germline V gene (reference sequence). Trimming removed 3 bases from V and 5 bases from J, with 8 bases in between. The CDR3 is made up of 11 amino acids. This CDR3 is CSARGVDEQYF. The CDR3 nucleotides read TGCAGTGCTAGGGGGGTTGACGAGCAGTACTTC.